These T cell receptor beta chains were read from a single sample in a study of naive and memory T cell subsets. Using its own MiXCR run on the UMI-ligation and nested PCR reads, TCRdb lists one record per CDR3 protein. The sample has 4,000 to 5,000 distinct CDR3 sequences, around 5.2% seen once. Sequenced sample: effector memory CD8+ T cells from blood. The receptors come from a human donor in good health. Each CDR3 is given with its conserved first and last residue.

CDR3: CASSPNRYSSGANVLTF; V: TRBV18; J: TRBJ2-6; length: 17
CDR3: CASTPGQGDHNEQFF; V: TRBV12-3/TRBV12-4; J: TRBJ2-1; length: 15
CDR3: CASSVGQAGPQHF; V: TRBV9; J: TRBJ1-5; length: 13
CDR3: CSARGAGEVEEQFF; V: TRBV20-1; J: TRBJ2-1; length: 14
CDR3: CATSSRDRMNYGYTF; V: TRBV15; J: TRBJ1-2; length: 15
CDR3: CASSQVLAYQETQYF; V: TRBV3-1; J: TRBJ2-5; length: 15
CDR3: CASSLAGVSTDTQYF; V: TRBV28; J: TRBJ2-3; length: 15
CDR3: CASSALRYTEAFF; V: TRBV12-3/TRBV12-4; J: TRBJ1-1; length: 13
CDR3: CASSYGGANEQFF; V: TRBV12-3/TRBV12-4; J: TRBJ2-1; length: 13
CDR3: CASSFPGLAEVADTQYF; V: TRBV12-3/TRBV12-4; J: TRBJ2-3; length: 17
CDR3: CASSNSAGVLNEQFF; V: TRBV25-1; J: TRBJ2-1; length: 15
CDR3: CASSYRLESYEQYF; V: TRBV6-2/TRBV6-3; J: TRBJ2-7; length: 14
CDR3: CASSFGTGDYEQYF; V: TRBV5-4; J: TRBJ2-7; length: 14
CDR3: CASSEGQTGGYEQYF; V: TRBV6-1; J: TRBJ2-7; length: 15
CDR3: CRAAKDSSYEQYF; V: TRBV20-1; J: TRBJ2-7; length: 13
CDR3: CSVTSDKQGAGEKLFF; V: TRBV29-1; J: TRBJ1-4; length: 16
CDR3: CASSYSETTGELFF; V: TRBV6-2/TRBV6-3; J: TRBJ2-2; length: 14
CDR3: CASSHRTGWVGELFF; V: TRBV4-1; J: TRBJ2-2; length: 15
CDR3: CSALADYEQYF; V: TRBV20-1; J: TRBJ2-7; length: 11
CDR3: CASSDSGQGYNEQFF; V: TRBV6-4; J: TRBJ2-1; length: 15
CDR3: CATSESGQGDEQYF; V: TRBV24-1; J: TRBJ2-7; length: 14
CDR3: CASSLSRQGREKLFF; V: TRBV28; J: TRBJ1-4; length: 15
CDR3: CSAMEAYEQYF; V: TRBV20-1; J: TRBJ2-7; length: 11
CDR3: CSARGTSDVEQFF; V: TRBV20-1; J: TRBJ2-1; length: 13
CDR3: CAWGRLAGGNEQFF; V: TRBV30; J: TRBJ2-1; length: 14
CDR3: CSARRPEGDNSPLHF; V: TRBV20-1; J: TRBJ1-6; length: 15
CDR3: CASSIRPGQGDEQYF; V: TRBV19; J: TRBJ2-7; length: 15
CDR3: CASTRWDRERSEAFF; V: TRBV19; J: TRBJ1-1; length: 15
CDR3: CASSIKLGHSGELFF; V: TRBV19; J: TRBJ2-2; length: 15
CDR3: CASSLTLRGNEQFF; V: TRBV5-1; J: TRBJ2-1; length: 14
CDR3: CASTGLGNTIYF; V: TRBV6-6; J: TRBJ1-3; length: 12
CDR3: CATSVETGSYNEQFF; V: TRBV15; J: TRBJ2-1; length: 15
CDR3: CASSYRAGGYNEQFF; V: TRBV6-2/TRBV6-3; J: TRBJ2-1; length: 15
CDR3: CASSQAGQGASGANVLTF; V: TRBV4-3; J: TRBJ2-6; length: 18
CDR3: CASSPNGGNEKLFF; V: TRBV27; J: TRBJ1-4; length: 14